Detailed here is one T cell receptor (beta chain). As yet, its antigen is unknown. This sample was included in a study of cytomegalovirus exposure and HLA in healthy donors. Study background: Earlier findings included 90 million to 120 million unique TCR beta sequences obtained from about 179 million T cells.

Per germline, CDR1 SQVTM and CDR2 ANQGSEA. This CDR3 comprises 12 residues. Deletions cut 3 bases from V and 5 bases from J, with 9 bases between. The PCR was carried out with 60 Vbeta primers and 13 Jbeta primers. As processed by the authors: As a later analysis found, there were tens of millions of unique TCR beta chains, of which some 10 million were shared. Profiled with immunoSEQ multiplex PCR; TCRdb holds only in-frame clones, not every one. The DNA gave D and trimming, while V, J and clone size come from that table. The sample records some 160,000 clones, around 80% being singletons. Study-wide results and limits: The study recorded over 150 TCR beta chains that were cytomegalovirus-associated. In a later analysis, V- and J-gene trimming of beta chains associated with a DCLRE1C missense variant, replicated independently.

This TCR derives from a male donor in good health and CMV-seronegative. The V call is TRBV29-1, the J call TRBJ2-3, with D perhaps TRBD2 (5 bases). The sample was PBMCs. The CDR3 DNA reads TGCAGCGTTGACGAGGGTATAGATACGCAGTATTTT. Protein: CSVDEGIDTQYF.